These 20 T cell receptor beta chains originate from one sample sequenced in a study of blood T cell repertoires in COVID-19. Libraries were prepared by immunoSEQ multiplex PCR; TCRdb keeps only in-frame clonotypes and omits some of them. The sample lists about 90,000 clones, approximately 90% occurring once. Sequences were obtained from peripheral blood. The receptors were sampled from a man aged 50 or older with acute or convalescent COVID-19.

This clone was seen a single time. The sample contains more than one DNA sequence encoding this CDR3. The V gene is TRBV11-3, the J gene TRBJ1-3; 9 nucleotides line up with TRBD1. V lost 5 bases to trimming and J lost 4 bases; unmatched junction nucleotides: 6. CDR3 length equals 15 residues. CDR1 and CDR2 from the germline V gene are SGHNT and YENEEA. The CDR3 loop reads CASSPGQGPGNTIYF. The DNA for the CDR3 is TGTGCCAGCAGCCCTGGACAGGGGCCAGGAAACACCATATATTTT.

The chain combines TRBV6-2 or TRBV6-3 with TRBJ2-2; the match to TRBD2 covers 8 bases. The CDR3 is 17 amino acids. Germline V lookup: CDR1 MNHEY, CDR2 SVGEGT. The J segment lost 0 bases and the V segment lost 6 bases, leaving 9 bases of the junction unmatched. CDR3 in DNA: TGTGCCAGCAGCAGGATTACTAGCGGATCGAACACCGGGGAGCTGTTTTTT. Amino acids: CASSRITSGSNTGELFF.

This clone was counted only a few times. The chain recombines TRBV5-8 with TRBJ2-3; D possibly corresponds to TRBD1 (6 bases). The CDR3 is 15 residues long. The germline V gene has CDR1 SGHTS and CDR2 YDEGEE. V was trimmed by 0 bases and J by 0 bases, leaving 8 bases between them. CDR3 bases: TGTGCCAGCAGCTTGGGACAGGTTAGCACAGATACGCAGTATTTT. Its translation: CASSLGQVSTDTQYF.

V gene TRBV27 combines with J gene TRBJ2-1; no clear D. The V gene's germline CDR1 is MNHEY and CDR2 SMNVEV (reference sequence). The CDR3 consists of 13 residues. With 6 bases removed from V and 7 bases from J, the gap between germline ends came to 13 bases. The CDR3 nucleotides read TGTGCCAGCAGGAGGTCTAATAGGAATGAGCAGTTCTTC. The encoded protein is CASRRSNRNEQFF.

The V and J genes are TRBV5-6 and TRBJ2-4; D may be TRBD1 (6 bases). Germline CDR1 is SGHDT and CDR2 is YYEEEE. The V end lost 4 bases, the J end lost 6 bases, and 23 bases lay between the germline ends. The CDR3 covers 17 residues. The CDR3 DNA reads as TGTGCCAGCAGCCTCTGGAGGTTAACAGGCAGGGGAAACATTCAGTACTTC. It yields the protein CASSLWRLTGRGNIQYF.

This chain connects TRBV7-6 to TRBJ1-2; D call uncertain. V gave up 0 bases and J gave up 3 bases, with 8 bases separating them. This CDR3 comprises 14 residues. Germline CDR1 reads SGHVS; CDR2 reads FNYEAQ. The CDR3 sequence is CASSLAQEYYGYTF. In DNA form, the CDR3 reads TGTGCCAGCAGCTTAGCGCAGGAATACTATGGCTACACCTTC.

The CDR3 sequence: CASSQADSANSPLHF. DNA for the CDR3: TGCGCCAGCAGCCAAGCGGACAGCGCCAATTCACCCCTCCACTTT. The chain combines TRBV4-1 with TRBJ1-6, with a tentative D call TRBD1 (6 bases). CDR3 size: 15 residues. CDR1 is MGHRA, CDR2 YSYEKL, per germline. Trimming took off 1 base at V and 7 bases at J, with 11 bases between the two ends.

V gene TRBV7-8 combines with J gene TRBJ1-2; D ambiguous. The V end was cut by 4 bases, the J end by 4 bases, with 7 bases between. The length of the CDR3 is 12 residues. The germline V gene has CDR1 SGHVS and CDR2 FQNEAQ. CDR3 in DNA: TGTGCCAGCAGCTCCCACACCTATGGCTACACCTTC. This translates into CASSSHTYGYTF.

The rearrangement links TRBV7-8 to TRBJ2-7, with D maybe TRBD1 (6 bases). Germline V gives CDR1 SGHVS, CDR2 FQNEAQ. CDR3 length equals 13 residues. Trimming took 5 bases from V and 6 from J, leaving 14 bases between them. The CDR3 coding sequence is TGTGCCAGCAGCACGAACAGGGTAGGCGAGCAGTACTTC. Translation gives CASSTNRVGEQYF.

The chain is built from TRBV29-1 and TRBJ2-1; D might be TRBD1 (5 bases). This CDR3 comprises 12 residues. CDR1 and CDR2 (germline): SQVTM, ANQGSEA. Trimming removed 4 bases from V and 5 bases from J, with 9 bases in between. CDR3 amino acids: CSVGQGNNEQFF. In DNA, the CDR3 is TGCAGCGTTGGTCAGGGTAACAATGAGCAGTTCTTC.

This sequence joins TRBV19 and TRBJ1-5, with 10 bases lining up with TRBD1. This CDR3 is 18 amino acids long. The germline CDR1 and CDR2 sequences are LNHDA and SQIVND (reference sequence). V trimming: 5 bases; J trimming: 1 base; junction bases outside the gene matches: 11. DNA of the CDR3: TGTGCCAGTAGTTCCCCGGGACAGGGGATTTCAAGCAATCAGCCCCAGCATTTT. It specifies CASSSPGQGISSNQPQHF.

The rearrangement joins TRBV7-8 to TRBJ1-4; perhaps TRBD1 as D (6 bases). The CDR3 loop spans 16 amino acids. The V gene lost 1 base and the J gene lost 1 base, with 10 bases spanning the gap. Germline V lookup: CDR1 SGHVS, CDR2 FQNEAQ. Here the CDR3 DNA reads TGTGCCAGCAGCTTAGGGCAGGGGCTAACTAATGAAAAACTGTTTTTT. It codes for CASSLGQGLTNEKLFF. The full variable domain, completed using reference TRBV7-8 and TRBJ1-4, is GAGVSQSPRYKVAKRGQDVALRCDPISGHVSLFWYQQALGQGPEFLTYFQNEAQLDKSGLPSDRFFAERPEGSVSTLKIQRTQQEDSAVYLCASSLGQGLTNEKLFFGSGTQLSVL.

This clone was observed a single time. The V gene is TRBV2, the J gene TRBJ1-6, with 9 positions matching TRBD1. The V and J ends lost 4 bases and 12 bases, in that order; junction bases with no gene match: 7. The CDR3 is 14 residues long. Germline-derived CDR1 and CDR2 are SNHLY and FYNNEI. The CDR3 loop reads CASSATGGEVPLHF. The CDR3 nucleotides are TGTGCCAGCAGTGCCACAGGGGGCGAGGTACCCCTCCACTTT.

This rearrangement joins TRBV11-2 to TRBJ2-3, with 7 bases fitting TRBD2. V was pared by 5 bases and J by 1 base, with 6 bases of the junction left unmatched. Germline values: CDR1 SGHAT, CDR2 FQNNGV. This CDR3 spans 15 amino acids. CDR3 sequence: CASSPEGRGTDTQYF. The CDR3 DNA reads TGTGCCAGCAGCCCTGAAGGGAGGGGCACAGATACGCAGTATTTT.

V gene TRBV27 combines with J gene TRBJ2-7; 7 bases line up with TRBD1. Germline CDR1 reads MNHEY; CDR2 reads SMNVEV (reference sequence). The V segment lost 4 bases and the J segment 6 bases; nucleotides outside the gene matches: 6. The CDR3 has 13 residues. CDR3 region: CASSSTGVGEQYF. CDR3 DNA sequence: TGTGCCAGCAGTTCCACAGGGGTGGGCGAGCAGTACTTC.

The rearrangement links TRBV15 to TRBJ2-3, with D possibly being TRBD2 (6 bases). The CDR3 sequence is 17 residues long. V was trimmed by 0 bases and J by 2 bases, leaving 15 bases between them. CDR1 is LNHNV, CDR2 YYDKDF, per germline (reference sequence). The DNA for the CDR3 is TGTGCCACCAGCAGAGATCTTTCGGGACTCACCACAGATACGCAGTATTTT. This translates into CATSRDLSGLTTDTQYF.

The chain carries TRBV4-3 and TRBJ2-1; D remains ambiguous. Trimming took 1 base from V and 3 from J, leaving 10 bases between them. This CDR3 contains 15 residues. Germline values: CDR1 LGHNA, CDR2 YSLEER. The CDR3 sequence is CASSQVRADYNEQFF. The CDR3, as DNA: TGCGCCAGCAGCCAAGTCCGCGCGGACTACAATGAGCAGTTCTTC.

The CDR3: CASSALDRGSVNTEAFF. As DNA, the CDR3 is TGCGCCAGCAGTGCCCTTGACAGGGGATCGGTGAACACTGAAGCTTTCTTT. This sequence joins TRBV10-1 and TRBJ1-1; 8 nucleotides agree with TRBD1. Germline lookup yields CDR1 WNHNN and CDR2 SYGVQD (reference sequence). CDR3 size: 17 residues. J gave up 0 bases and V 4 bases, and 10 bases lay outside the gene matches.

The chain employs TRBV19 and TRBJ2-2; a possible D gene is TRBD1 (5 bases). CDR1 is LNHDA, CDR2 SQIVND, per germline (reference sequence). V was shortened by 1 base and J by 7 bases, with 16 bases between the two germline ends. The CDR3 covers 16 residues. The CDR3 DNA is TGTGCCAGTAGTATAGGCCGACAGAGAACGGGCGGGGAGCTGTTTTTT. It translates to CASSIGRQRTGGELFF.

The rearrangement joins TRBV6-5 to TRBJ2-1; 7 bases line up with TRBD1. V lost 7 bases and J lost 2; bases outside the gene matches: 5. Germline CDR1 MNHEY, CDR2 SVGAGI. The CDR3 is 14 residues long. The CDR3 nucleotides are TGTGCCAGCAAGGTAGACAGGGCCTACAATGAGCAGTTCTTC. It codes for CASKVDRAYNEQFF.